This T cell receptor beta chain is drawn from a study of post-analysis software for immune sequencing data (dated by TCRdb to between 2015 and 2016). Study-level background: Relapsing-remitting, secondary progressive and progressive-relapsing multiple sclerosis were recorded as disease courses, and subtype annotation was lacking for some patients. The patient repertoires were set against 11 previously published healthy control repertoires from donors whose ages ranged from 6 to 25 years. A subset of samples was prepared in parallel using single-end sample barcoding, then pooled and co-amplified after Illumina adapter ligation. Points the paper makes about the study in general: Roughly 5 TRBV segments, including TRBV5-6, TRBV5-1 and TRBV20-1, were significantly more frequent in patients than controls. Significantly lower normalized Chao1 diversity was found in multiple sclerosis patients than in controls, suggesting substantial peripheral T-cell clonal expansion. Direct clustering with F measure showed strong co-clustering of samples prepared in the same batch, prompting a batch-effect correction. The control group was slightly older than the multiple sclerosis patient group.

TCR beta repertoires were profiled from peripheral blood of roughly 13 young patients with multiple sclerosis to demonstrate the VDJtools post-analysis software. The patients with multiple sclerosis were children and adolescents between roughly 6 and 17 years of age. This clonotype was detected only a few times. The clone's antigen remains unknown. The sample holds no much larger clone one base away, and base qualities are not on file. The method was PCR. Sequencing took place on an Illumina HiSeq 2500. To reduce PCR and sequencing biases, unique molecular identifiers were incorporated into the TCR beta cDNA libraries. Per 1 to 10 million input T cells, around 500,000 cDNA molecules were obtained, such that each molecule approximated one T cell. Patient libraries were prepared and sequenced with the same protocol used for the earlier healthy control dataset. Within a given batch, samples were prepared together, multiplexed and sequenced on the same HiSeq lane. In the paper's pipeline: MIGEC handled the raw barcoded reads, throwing out single-read molecular identifier groups before consensus assembly and CDR3 extraction. VDJtools was used for post-analysis of the clonotype tables, and diversity was normalized by down-sampling every dataset to the size of the smallest sample. Repertoire overlap clustering matched CDR3 amino acid but not nucleotide sequences to correct batch-related cross-sample contamination. Using fastp at Q25 and MiXCR, TCRdb reprocessed the public reads and kept productive beta chains. CDR3 protein sequences are deduplicated, and each keeps its most common genes and DNA. TCRdb's processing, not the study's, gives the V and J calls here. A total of about 430,000 distinct CDR3 sequences appear in this sample, approximately 39% of them only once. The ten largest account for approximately 7.7% of the sample.

V was cut back by 2 bases and J by 8 bases, leaving a gap of 20 bases between them. The CDR3 runs 16 residues from the cysteine to the phenylalanine. Left in the record is the CDR3 DNA by itself, 48 bases read in frame from the first base. The germline V gene specifies SGHRS as CDR1 and YFSETQ as CDR2. The receptor chain draws on TRBV5-1 and TRBJ2-1, and the D gene may be TRBD1, 6 bases matching. Sequencing was performed on blood. The clonotype was recovered from a girl under 10 years old with multiple sclerosis. The DNA is as follows: TGCGCCAGCAGCTTACGGGCGGTGGGGGCGATTGATGAGCAGTTCTTC. It translates as CASSLRAVGAIDEQFF.